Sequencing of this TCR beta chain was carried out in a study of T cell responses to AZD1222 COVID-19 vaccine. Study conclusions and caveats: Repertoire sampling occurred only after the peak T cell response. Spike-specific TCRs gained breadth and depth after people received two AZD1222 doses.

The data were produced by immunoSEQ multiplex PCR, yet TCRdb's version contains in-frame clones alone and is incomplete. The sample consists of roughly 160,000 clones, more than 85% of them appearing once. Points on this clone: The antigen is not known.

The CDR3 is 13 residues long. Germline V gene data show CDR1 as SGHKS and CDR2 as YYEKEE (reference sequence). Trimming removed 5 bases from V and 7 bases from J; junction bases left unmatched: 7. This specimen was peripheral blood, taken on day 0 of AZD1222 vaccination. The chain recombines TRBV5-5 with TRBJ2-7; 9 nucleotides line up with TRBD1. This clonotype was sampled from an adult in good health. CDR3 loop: CASSRTGDEEQYF. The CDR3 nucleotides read TGTGCCAGCAGTAGGACAGGGGATGAAGAGCAGTACTTC.